This T cell receptor beta chain was obtained from a study of blood T cells in healthy people across ages. The use of a sample-barcoded 5' primer and a J-beta primer mix characterized a second PCR of 7 to 11 cycles. TCRdb reprocessed the 5' RACE reads with MiXCR, giving one entry per CDR3 protein. The sample yields some 930,000 distinct CDR3 sequences, about 28% seen once. This clonotype was recorded at least ten times. Germline trimming cut 5 bases from V and 6 bases from J; bases unmatched to any gene: 7. This CDR3 is 15 amino acids long. These data were likewise used in another study, on T cells of mothers and their children. That report adds: Input to cDNA synthesis comprised all extracted RNA, at a ratio of around 1.4 ug per 15 ul. There were over 9.5 million TCR beta CDR3 reads from each mother and roughly 3 million from each child.

This TCR derives from a woman aged 40 to 50 in good health. The chain carries TRBV12-3 or TRBV12-4 and TRBJ2-1, with 10 bases matching TRBD2. The source material was blood. The CDR3 DNA sequence: TGTGCCAGCAGTCGATATAGCGGGGGGCGCAATGAGCAGTTCTTC. It specifies CASSRYSGGRNEQFF.